These 22 T cell receptor beta chains came from one sample sequenced in a study of T cell repertoires in aging, cancer and after chemotherapy. Amplification of TCR beta used genomic DNA extracted from peripheral blood. A mixed TRB-A/B primer pool amplified rearranged TRB by multiplex touch-down PCR. Each CDR3 protein gets one entry after TCRdb re-called the multiplex PCR reads with MiXCR. Among roughly 5,200 distinct CDR3 sequences listed, approximately 30% were seen once. Material for sequencing was blood. These receptors came from a human donor in good health.

This clonotype is labeled as medium-sized. This chain uses TRBV19 with TRBJ2-1, with 9 nucleotides matching TRBD1. Unmatched junction bases numbered 12, after V lost 6 bases and J lost 6 bases. Germline CDR1 reads LNHDA; CDR2 reads SQIVND (reference sequence). This CDR3 spans 16 amino acids. The CDR3 reads CASSPIGGTGINEQFF. As DNA, the CDR3 is TGTGCCAGTAGCCCCATCGGCGGGACAGGGATCAATGAGCAGTTCTTC.

This clonotype was seen once. Given the absence of the conserved phenylalanine or tryptophan at the CDR3 end, a read error is likely. No DNA is shown, since the ends of the CDR3 on it are uncertain; the CDR3 is the one TCRdb lists. V usage is TRBV19 and J usage is TRBJ2-6. The CDR3 has 11 amino acids, counting both end residues. From germline, CDR1 is LNHDA and CDR2 SQIVND (reference sequence). The chain's CDR3 is CASSMYHGWTS.

V gene TRBV12-3 or TRBV12-4 combines with J gene TRBJ1-3; 10 bases fit TRBD1. CDR3 length: 15 residues. Unmatched junction bases numbered 3, after V lost 5 bases and J lost 2 bases. CDR3 DNA sequence: TGTGCCAGCAGTCCCGGGACAGGGGCTGGAAACACCATATATTTT. This codes for CASSPGTGAGNTIYF.

This clonotype was seen a handful of times. The rearrangement links TRBV27 to TRBJ2-5; TRBD2 matches at 11 bases. The CDR3 totals 16 residues. V lost 4 bases and J lost 7; bases outside the gene matches: 11. The germline V gene encodes CDR1 MNHEY and CDR2 SMNVEV (reference sequence). The CDR3 spells CASSSLTSGIHGTQYF. As DNA, the CDR3 is TGTGCCAGCAGTTCCTTGACTAGCGGGATACATGGGACCCAGTACTTC.

This clonotype qualifies as large (0.1 to 1%). The J gene is TRBJ2-2, the V gene TRBV19; no definite D call. CDR3 size: 13 residues. Germline CDR1 reads LNHDA; CDR2 reads SQIVND (reference sequence). V was trimmed by 7 bases and J by 7 bases, leaving 13 bases between them. CDR3 in amino acids: CASTARRYGELFF. The CDR3 region has the DNA TGTGCCAGTACCGCAAGAAGATACGGGGAGCTGTTTTTT.

This clonotype was seen more than once but under ten times. DNA for the CDR3: TGTGCCAGCAGTGAAGGGACAGGGGACACCGGGGAGCTGTTTTTT. Translated, it gives CASSEGTGDTGELFF. The J gene is TRBJ2-2, the V gene TRBV25-1, with 10 bases matching TRBD1. The CDR3 covers 15 residues. Unmatched junction bases numbered 0, after V lost 2 bases and J lost 3 bases. In germline, CDR1 is MGHDK, CDR2 SYGVNS.

A few counts support this clonotype. The chain couples TRBV6-5 to TRBJ2-7, with 10 bases lining up with TRBD1. The length of the CDR3 is 15 residues. From germline, CDR1 is MNHEY and CDR2 SVGAGI. V lost 5 bases to trimming and J lost 2 bases; unmatched junction nucleotides: 6. The chain's CDR3 is CASSPGTGDAYEQYF. In DNA form, the CDR3 reads TGTGCCAGCAGTCCCGGGACAGGGGATGCCTACGAGCAGTACTTC.

This chain connects TRBV6-1 to TRBJ2-7; D is perhaps TRBD1 (5 bases). CDR1 MNHNS and CDR2 SASEGT come from the germline V gene. The ends were cut back, 2 bases at V and 5 bases at J, with 13 bases in the middle. CDR3 length equals 14 residues. The CDR3 loop reads CASSEYGARDEQYF. The CDR3 region has the DNA TGTGCCAGCAGTGAATATGGGGCCCGCGACGAGCAGTACTTC.

This clonotype was seen a handful of times. This sequence joins TRBV27 and TRBJ1-1; D might be TRBD1 (5 bases). Germline assignment: CDR1 MNHEY and CDR2 SMNVEV (reference sequence). This CDR3 is built from 15 residues. The germline V and J ends were trimmed by 0 bases and 4 bases, with 12 bases remaining between them. DNA for the CDR3: TGTGCCAGCAGTTTATCAGAGGGGTTGAGCACTGAAGCTTTCTTT. Translation: CASSLSEGLSTEAFF.

A note on this clonotype: The junction departs from germline at one end; a sequencing error may be responsible. The chain carries TRBV5-6 and TRBJ2-3; D remains unclear. The CDR3 contains 12 residues. Germline V gives CDR1 SGHDT, CDR2 YYEEEE. DNA for the CDR3: TGCGCCAGCAGCTTCTACTCAGATACGCAGTATTTT. As protein: CASSFYSDTQYF.

This clonotype occurred a few times. J is TRBJ2-7 and V is TRBV27; TRBD1 matches at 9 bases. This CDR3 has 14 amino acids. The V and J ends lost 3 bases and 3 bases, in that order; junction bases with no gene match: 3. Looked up from germline, CDR1 is MNHEY and CDR2 is SMNVEV (reference sequence). For the CDR3, the DNA is TGTGCCAGCAGTTTCTGGGGACAGGGCTACGAGCAGTACTTC. Its translation: CASSFWGQGYEQYF.

This sequence joins TRBV27 and TRBJ1-5; D ambiguous. Germline lookup yields CDR1 MNHEY and CDR2 SMNVEV (reference sequence). This CDR3 spans 14 amino acids. V was trimmed by 3 bases and J by 5 bases, leaving 11 bases between them. The CDR3 sequence is CASSLGGFDQPQHF. DNA for the CDR3: TGTGCCAGCAGTTTGGGAGGCTTTGATCAGCCCCAGCATTTT.

This clonotype is judged medium-sized. The chain employs TRBV19 and TRBJ2-7, with 7 bases aligning to TRBD1. V lost 4 bases to trimming and J lost 4 bases; unmatched junction nucleotides: 10. Germline-derived CDR1 and CDR2 are LNHDA and SQIVND (reference sequence). This CDR3 is 15 amino acids long. This chain's CDR3 is CASSKGQAGVYEQYF. In DNA, the CDR3 is TGTGCCAGTAGTAAAGGACAGGCTGGGGTATACGAGCAGTACTTC. The full variable domain, its missing parts supplied by reference TRBV19 and TRBJ2-7, is DGGITQSPKYLFRKEGQNVTLSCEQNLNHDAMYWYRQDPGQGLRLIYYSQIVNDFQKGDIAEGYSVSREKKESFPLTVTSAQKNPTAFYLCASSKGQAGVYEQYFGPGTRLTVT.

By proportion, this clonotype is medium-sized. The chain combines TRBV6-2 or TRBV6-3 with TRBJ2-5; D possibly corresponds to TRBD1 (6 bases). Trimming removed 7 bases from V and 2 bases from J, with 20 bases in between. The CDR3 loop spans 16 amino acids. Per the germline V gene, CDR1 is MNHEY and CDR2 is SVGEGT. CDR3 in amino acids: CASMGAGHGVQETQYF. CDR3 nucleotide sequence: TGTGCCAGCATGGGGGCAGGCCACGGGGTTCAAGAGACCCAGTACTTC.

The chain combines TRBV29-1 with TRBJ1-1; D not certain. The CDR3 runs 12 residues. CDR1 is SQVTM, CDR2 ANQGSEA, per germline. The V end was cut by 4 bases, the J end by 1 base, with 7 bases between. Here the CDR3 reads CSVVGQNTEAFF. For the CDR3, the DNA is TGCAGCGTTGTTGGGCAGAACACTGAAGCTTTCTTT.

J is TRBJ1-4 and V is TRBV30; D gene ambiguous. The germline V and J ends were trimmed by 0 bases and 0 bases, with 11 bases remaining between them. The CDR3 consists of 16 residues. Germline CDR1 GTSNPN, CDR2 SVGIG (reference sequence). The CDR3 sequence is CAWSVVGTATNEKLFF. The CDR3 DNA sequence: TGTGCCTGGAGTGTAGTAGGTACAGCAACTAATGAAAAACTGTTTTTT.

By sample share, this clonotype is medium-sized. The gene calls are TRBV30 and TRBJ2-2, with D hard to call. Germline V gene data show CDR1 as GTSNPN and CDR2 as SVGIG (reference sequence). The CDR3 loop spans 12 amino acids. The ends were cut back, 2 bases at V and 6 bases at J, with 7 bases in the middle. The CDR3 here is CAWSQVAGELFF. Written as DNA, the CDR3 is TGTGCCTGGAGTCAAGTCGCCGGGGAGCTGTTTTTT.

V is TRBV6-1 and J is TRBJ1-1; no reliable D call. This CDR3 region has 12 residues. Per the germline V gene, CDR1 is MNHNS and CDR2 is SASEGT. Trimming took off 2 bases at V and 8 bases at J, with 9 bases between the two ends. The chain's CDR3 is CASSERAEEAFF. The CDR3 nucleotides are TGTGCCAGCAGTGAACGGGCAGAGGAAGCTTTCTTT.

The chain couples TRBV7-2 to TRBJ1-4; 7 nucleotides agree with TRBD1. Trimming removed 5 bases from V and 10 bases from J; junction bases left unmatched: 10. The length of the CDR3 is 14 residues. The germline V gene has CDR1 SGHTA and CDR2 FQGNSA. CDR3 coding DNA: TGTGCCAGCAGCCTCGGACAGGTTTTTGGAAAACTGTTTTTT. Protein sequence: CASSLGQVFGKLFF.

This clonotype was seen once. This chain joins TRBV27 and TRBJ2-7, with 8 bases that match TRBD2. Germline assignment: CDR1 MNHEY and CDR2 SMNVEV (reference sequence). The trim removed 6 bases at V and 2 bases at J, leaving 12 bases unmatched. The CDR3 runs 16 residues. CDR3 sequence (DNA): TGTGCCAGCAGGCCCCGGGAGGGGGGACCTGCCTACGAGCAGTACTTC. Encoded protein: CASRPREGGPAYEQYF.

Relative to its sample, this clonotype is medium-sized. The rearrangement links TRBV19 to TRBJ1-5; D unclear. V lost 4 bases to trimming and J lost 2 bases, with 9 bases between them. CDR1 and CDR2 from the germline V gene are LNHDA and SQIVND (reference sequence). CDR3 length equals 14 residues. CDR3 in DNA: TGTGCCAGTAGTAGCGGGTTGGGCAATCAGCCCCAGCATTTT. Protein sequence: CASSSGLGNQPQHF.

This clonotype was counted a few times. This rearrangement joins TRBV5-1 to TRBJ1-2; D unresolved. V was trimmed by 0 bases and J by 0 bases, leaving 9 bases between them. CDR3 size: 15 residues. CDR1 is SGHRS, CDR2 YFSETQ, per germline. The CDR3 DNA sequence: TGCGCCAGCAGCTTGGGGAGTTCGACTAACTATGGCTACACCTTC. It is translated as CASSLGSSTNYGYTF.